These 9 T cell receptor beta chains came from one sample sequenced in a study of blood T cell repertoires in COVID-19. Libraries were prepared by immunoSEQ multiplex PCR; TCRdb keeps only in-frame clonotypes and omits some of them. The sample holds fewer than 40,000 clones, about four fifths seen once. The sequenced sample consisted of peripheral blood. These receptors all come from an elderly man with active or convalescent COVID-19.

This clone was picked up one time. The chain uses TRBV5-1 and TRBJ2-5; D remains ambiguous. Trimming removed 0 bases from V and 6 bases from J, with 15 bases in between. The CDR3 sequence is 15 residues long. From germline, CDR1 is SGHRS and CDR2 YFSETQ. The CDR3 is CASSLAVTPSQTQYF. CDR3 nucleotide sequence: TGCGCCAGCAGCTTGGCCGTAACACCTTCGCAGACCCAGTACTTC.

The chain recombines TRBV7-3 with TRBJ2-5, with D possibly matching TRBD1 (6 bases). CDR3 length: 15 residues. Germline V CDR1 and CDR2: SGHTA, FQGTGA. The V and J ends lost 2 bases and 2 bases respectively, with 12 bases between them. CDR3: CASSLGTNSQETQYF. CDR3 coding DNA: TGTGCCAGCAGCTTAGGGACAAATTCTCAAGAGACCCAGTACTTC.

The chain carries TRBV28 and TRBJ1-5; no definite D call. CDR1 and CDR2 from the germline V gene are MDHEN and SYDVKM. Trimming shortened V by 3 bases and J by 7 bases, and 16 bases separated the two germline ends. The CDR3 runs 15 residues. CDR3 bases: TGTGCCAGCAGTTTCCTACGCCGTATGATCCAGCCCCAGCATTTT. Its translation is CASSFLRRMIQPQHF.

The V gene is TRBV5-1, the J gene TRBJ2-1, with D maybe TRBD2 (6 bases). Trimming took 1 base from V and 4 from J, leaving 15 bases between them. This CDR3 is 16 amino acids long. Per germline, CDR1 SGHRS and CDR2 YFSETQ. CDR3 coding DNA: TGCGCCAGCAGCTTGACCGGGTTCGGGGGATACAATGAGCAGTTCTTC. Translated: CASSLTGFGGYNEQFF.

V and J are TRBV28 and TRBJ2-7, with 7 bases aligning to TRBD2. CDR3 size: 15 residues. The V gene's germline CDR1 is MDHEN and CDR2 SYDVKM. Losses at the gene ends were 3 bases for V and 5 bases for J; bases not matched to a gene: 10. CDR3 nucleotide sequence: TGTGCCAGCAGTTTCGCCCCCGGGACTACCGACGAGCAGTACTTC. Protein product: CASSFAPGTTDEQYF.

This sequence joins TRBV24-1 and TRBJ2-3; TRBD2 might be the D (5 bases). Germline CDR1 KGHDR, CDR2 SFDVKD. The CDR3 runs to 14 residues. Trimming removed 2 bases at V and 6 bases at J, with 11 bases between. In DNA, the CDR3 is TGTGCCACCAGTGATTCGGCACGCGGGGATACGCAGTATTTT. Translation gives CATSDSARGDTQYF.

This chain connects TRBV27 to TRBJ1-2; no clear D. V was cut by 10 bases and J by 2 bases, with 20 bases left in between. Looked up from germline, CDR1 is MNHEY and CDR2 is SMNVEV (reference sequence). This CDR3 has 15 residues. CDR3 sequence: CAIRTRVGRNYGYTF. The DNA of the CDR3 is TGTGCCATCAGGACGAGGGTAGGGAGGAACTATGGCTACACCTTC.

The chain links TRBV24-1 to TRBJ2-3; D is undetermined. CDR1 is KGHDR, CDR2 SFDVKD, per germline. This CDR3 spans 14 amino acids. Between the trimmed V and J ends, which lost 0 bases and 7 bases, there was a span of 10 bases. CDR3 in DNA: TGTGCCACCAGTGATTTGTATGGCCCGAATACGCAGTATTTT. This sequence encodes CATSDLYGPNTQYF.

The chain uses TRBV28 and TRBJ1-5; 8 bases map to TRBD1. V trimming: 3 bases; J trimming: 3 bases; junction bases outside the gene matches: 7. The CDR3 loop spans 16 amino acids. CDR1 and CDR2 from the germline V gene are MDHEN and SYDVKM. CDR3 bases: TGTGCCAGCAGTTTCGGCAGGGGGCTTATCAATCAGCCCCAGCATTTT. Translation gives CASSFGRGLINQPQHF.